Shown below are 17 T cell receptor beta chains from a single sample sequenced in a study of blood T cell repertoires in COVID-19. Sequenced by immunoSEQ multiplex PCR; TCRdb stores in-frame clones only, minus some. The table lists over 70,000 clones, roughly 88% of them singletons. Sequencing was carried out using peripheral blood. These receptors were obtained from a man aged 18 to 30 with COVID-19, enrolled during active disease.

The rearrangement joins TRBV3-1 (or the pseudogene TRBV3-2) to TRBJ2-7; TRBD1 matches 9 bases. CDR3 length: 14 residues. The germline V gene encodes CDR1 LGHDT and CDR2 YNNKEL (reference sequence). V gave up 1 base and J gave up 3 bases; unmatched junction bases: 1. The CDR3 here is CASSQAGQGYEQYF. In nucleotides, the CDR3 is TGTGCCAGCAGCCAAGCGGGACAGGGCTACGAGCAGTACTTC.

In its sample, this clone was seen a few times. The chain combines TRBV6-5 with TRBJ2-7; TRBD2 matches 8 bases. Trimming removed 5 bases from V and 2 bases from J; junction bases left unmatched: 5. This CDR3 contains 14 residues. Per germline, CDR1 MNHEY and CDR2 SVGAGI. CDR3 nucleotide sequence: TGTGCCAGCAGTCCCACTAGCGGAACCTACGAGCAGTACTTC. Amino acid sequence: CASSPTSGTYEQYF.

The chain has TRBV24-1 and TRBJ2-7, with TRBD2 matching 10 bases. After removal of 3 bases from V and 2 bases from J, the junction contained 3 bases not matched to a gene. CDR1 and CDR2 (germline): KGHDR, SFDVKD. There are 15 residues in the CDR3. The CDR3 loop reads CATSDPSGSPYEQYF. DNA for the CDR3: TGTGCCACCAGTGATCCTAGCGGGAGCCCCTACGAGCAGTACTTC.

The V and J genes are TRBV20-1 and TRBJ2-7, with 7 bases matching TRBD2. The CDR3 runs 14 residues. Trimming took 6 bases from V and 2 from J; bases not matched to a gene: 10. Germline V gene sequence: CDR1 DFQATT, CDR2 SNEGSKA (reference sequence). This CDR3 is CSASQTSPPYEQYF. The CDR3 nucleotides read TGCAGTGCCAGTCAGACTAGCCCCCCCTACGAGCAGTACTTC.

The V gene is TRBV6-6, the J gene TRBJ2-3, with D unresolved. Trimming pared 0 bases from V and 6 bases from J, leaving 10 bases between. The CDR3 has 14 amino acids. Germline V gene data show CDR1 as MNHNY and CDR2 as SVGAGI (reference sequence). This chain's CDR3 is CASSYSATQDTQYF. The CDR3 nucleotides read TGTGCCAGCAGTTACTCGGCCACACAGGATACGCAGTATTTT.

This clone was picked up one time. The chain is built from TRBV5-1 and TRBJ1-3; D gene uncertain. Per the germline V gene, CDR1 is SGHRS and CDR2 is YFSETQ. The germline V and J ends were trimmed by 0 bases and 8 bases, with 9 bases remaining between them. The CDR3 length is 13 residues. The CDR3 loop reads CASSLGQLDTIYF. The CDR3 bases are TGCGCCAGCAGCTTGGGCCAGTTGGACACCATATATTTT.

The chain links TRBV6-5 to TRBJ2-7; 7 bases agree with TRBD1. The J segment lost 2 bases and the V segment lost 10 bases, leaving 5 bases of the junction unmatched. In germline, CDR1 is MNHEY, CDR2 SVGAGI. This CDR3 contains 12 residues. The CDR3 spells CATRTGTYEQYF. CDR3 in DNA: TGTGCCACCCGGACAGGCACCTACGAGCAGTACTTC.

The chain couples TRBV29-1 to TRBJ1-2; possibly TRBD1 for D (5 bases). This CDR3 has 14 amino acids. CDR1 SQVTM and CDR2 ANQGSEA come from the germline V gene. Trimming removed 4 bases from V and 3 bases from J, with 15 bases in between. CDR3 bases: TGCAGCGTTGTGTGGAGGGGAGGTTACTATGGCTACACCTTC. It is translated as CSVVWRGGYYGYTF. The entire variable domain, with the rest obtained from reference TRBV29-1 and TRBJ1-2, is as follows: SAVISQKPSRDICQRGTSLTIQCQVDSQVTMMFWYRQQPGQSLTLIATANQGSEATYESGFVIDKFPISRPNLTFSTLTVSNMSPEDSSIYLCSVVWRGGYYGYTFGSGTRLTVV.

In this sample, this clone turned up a few times. The gene calls are TRBV5-6 and TRBJ2-7; 8 bases line up with TRBD2. Germline V gene lookup returns CDR1 SGHDT and CDR2 YYEEEE. V lost 5 bases to trimming and J lost 3 bases; unmatched junction nucleotides: 7. There are 14 residues in the CDR3. The CDR3 DNA follows: TGTGCCAGCAGTTCCCTAGCGGGCATCTACGAGCAGTACTTC. Translated: CASSSLAGIYEQYF.

The J gene is TRBJ2-2, the V gene TRBV30; 8 bases are shared with TRBD1. CDR1 is GTSNPN, CDR2 SVGIG, per germline (reference sequence). The V gene end was trimmed by 6 bases and the J gene end by 3 bases; junction bases not matched to a gene: 3. CDR3 length: 13 amino acids. CDR3 loop: CACGQGDTGELFF. The DNA of the CDR3 is TGTGCCTGCGGACAGGGCGACACCGGGGAGCTGTTTTTT.

The rearrangement uses TRBV30 and TRBJ1-6, with D uncertain. The CDR3 sequence is 13 residues long. With 0 bases removed from V and 5 bases from J, the gap between germline ends came to 5 bases. Germline-derived CDR1 and CDR2 are GTSNPN and SVGIG (reference sequence). CDR3 in amino acids: CAWSVLDNSPLHF. The CDR3 DNA reads TGTGCCTGGAGTGTCCTAGATAATTCACCCCTCCACTTT.

This rearrangement joins TRBV7-2 to TRBJ2-7; possible D gene TRBD2, 6 bases. CDR3 size: 13 residues. Germline CDR1 reads SGHTA; CDR2 reads FQGNSA. V was cut by 7 bases and J by 6 bases, with 16 bases left in between. CDR3 residues: CASKRGSLTEQYF. The CDR3 DNA reads as TGTGCCAGCAAACGGGGGAGCCTCACCGAGCAGTACTTC.

The J gene is TRBJ2-2, the V gene TRBV28, with 9 positions matching TRBD2. V trimming: 4 bases; J trimming: 3 bases; junction bases outside the gene matches: 6. Per germline, CDR1 MDHEN and CDR2 SYDVKM. This CDR3 has 16 residues. The CDR3 loop is CASSSWAGGHTGELFF. The CDR3 region has the DNA TGTGCCAGCAGTTCATGGGCGGGAGGGCACACCGGGGAGCTGTTTTTT.

This rearrangement joins TRBV25-1 to TRBJ1-3, with D possibly matching TRBD1 (5 bases). The V end lost 2 bases, the J end lost 0 bases, and 17 bases lay between the germline ends. There are 18 residues in the CDR3. The germline gives CDR1 MGHDK, CDR2 SYGVNS. Written as DNA, the CDR3 is TGTGCCAGCAGTGAAGAGGTGGGGGGTTCGAGCTCTGGAAACACCATATATTTT. Its protein is CASSEEVGGSSSGNTIYF.

V and J are TRBV9 and TRBJ1-2; a possible D gene is TRBD1 (5 bases). Germline CDR1 is SGDLS and CDR2 is YYNGEE. Trimming pared 2 bases from V and 7 bases from J, leaving 15 bases between. The CDR3 spans 14 residues. DNA for the CDR3: TGTGCCAGCAGCGTGGGGGGACGCGGCTCTGGCTACACCTTC. It yields the protein CASSVGGRGSGYTF.

This rearrangement joins TRBV3-1 (or the pseudogene TRBV3-2) to TRBJ2-7; D unclear. V dropped 1 base and J dropped 0 bases, with 7 bases sitting between them. Germline values: CDR1 LGHDT, CDR2 YNNKEL (reference sequence). This CDR3 region has 14 residues. CDR3 in DNA: TGTGCCAGCAGCCAAGCGGGTAGCTCCTACGAGCAGTACTTC. Amino acids: CASSQAGSSYEQYF.

The genes are TRBV19 and TRBJ2-5; a possible D gene is TRBD1 (5 bases). Germline assignment: CDR1 LNHDA and CDR2 SQIVND (reference sequence). V was trimmed by 7 bases and J by 9 bases, leaving 21 bases between them. The CDR3 runs to 14 residues. CDR3 nucleotides: TGTGCCAGTAACCTCAGGGCGCATGTTGGGGCCCAGTACTTC. Translating it yields CASNLRAHVGAQYF.